This T cell receptor beta chain was sequenced for a study of T cell repertoires in ileal Crohn's disease. The study's findings and limits: Clonal expansions were more frequent in active smokers than non-smokers at surgery.

A note on this clone: Its antigen is still unknown. An end of the junction differs from the germline gene, which may be a read error.

This CDR3 spans 10 amino acids. Germline-derived CDR1 and CDR2 are MNHEY and SVGAGI. This sample's time point: neoterminal ileum biopsy at postoperative endoscopy, about 6 months after surgery. Sequenced by immunoSEQ multiplex PCR; TCRdb stores in-frame clones only, minus some. The sample shows about 12,000 clones, roughly 71% of them seen only once. The receptor comes from an adult with Crohn's disease. Source material: ileal tissue. The gene calls are TRBV6-5 and TRBJ1-3; no clear D gene. CDR3 protein: CASSYLRTDF. CDR3 in DNA: TGTGCCAGCAGTTACCTCCGCACGGATTTT.